The clone carrying this TCR beta chain was recorded a few times. What it recognizes is unknown. The V and J ends lost 3 bases and 3 bases, in that order; junction bases with no gene match: 10. The CDR3 covers 17 residues. Germline V CDR1 and CDR2: MDHEN, SYDVKM. With a J-beta primer mix and a sample-barcoded 5' primer, a second PCR ran 7 to 11 cycles. There were at least 2.5 million CDR3-containing paired-end reads obtained from each sample. TCRdb reprocessed the 5' RACE reads via MiXCR and lists one record per CDR3 protein. The data show 600,000 to 850,000 distinct CDR3 sequences, with roughly 44% seen just once and around 20% held by the top ten. These data are taken from a study of blood T cells in healthy people across ages. Study results and caveats: Estimates of total diversity, which came from one million sequenced T cells, were considered to be underestimates. The long-lived group displayed more naive CD4+ cells, plus higher diversity, than the aged donors did.

All donors came from Russia, were Caucasian and healthy, and spanned ages roughly 6 to 95. The V gene is TRBV28, the J gene TRBJ2-5, with 10 positions matching TRBD1. The sequence came from a woman aged 55 to 70 in good health. The sequenced sample consisted of blood. The CDR3 DNA reads as TGTGCCAGCAGTTTGGCTCGGACAGGGGGGTGGGAAGAGACCCAGTACTTC. Protein: CASSLARTGGWEETQYF.